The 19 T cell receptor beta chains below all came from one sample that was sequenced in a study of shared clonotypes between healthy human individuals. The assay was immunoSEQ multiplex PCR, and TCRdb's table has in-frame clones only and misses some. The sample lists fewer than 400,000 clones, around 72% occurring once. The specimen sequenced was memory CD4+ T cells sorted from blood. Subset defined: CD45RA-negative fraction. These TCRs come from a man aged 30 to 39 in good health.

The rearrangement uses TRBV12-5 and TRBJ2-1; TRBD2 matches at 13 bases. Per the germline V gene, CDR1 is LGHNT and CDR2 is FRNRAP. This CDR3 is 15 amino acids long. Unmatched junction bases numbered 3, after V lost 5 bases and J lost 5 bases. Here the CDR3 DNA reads TGTGCTAGTGGTACTAGCGGGAGGGATCACAATGAGCAGTTCTTC. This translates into CASGTSGRDHNEQFF.

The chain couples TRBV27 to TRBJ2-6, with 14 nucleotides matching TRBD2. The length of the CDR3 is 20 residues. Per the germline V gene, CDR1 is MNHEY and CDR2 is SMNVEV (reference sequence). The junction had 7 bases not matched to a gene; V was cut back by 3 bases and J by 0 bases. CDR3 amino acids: CASSLTSGRATSSGANVLTF. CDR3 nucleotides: TGTGCCAGCAGTTTGACTAGCGGGAGGGCCACCTCCTCTGGGGCCAACGTCCTGACTTTC.

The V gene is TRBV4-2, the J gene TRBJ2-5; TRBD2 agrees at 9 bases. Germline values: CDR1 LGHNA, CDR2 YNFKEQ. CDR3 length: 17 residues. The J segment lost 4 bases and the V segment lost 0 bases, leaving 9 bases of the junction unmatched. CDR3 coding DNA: TGTGCCAGCAGCCAAGATGGTCCAGCGGGAGGCGGAGAGACCCAGTACTTC. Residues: CASSQDGPAGGGETQYF.

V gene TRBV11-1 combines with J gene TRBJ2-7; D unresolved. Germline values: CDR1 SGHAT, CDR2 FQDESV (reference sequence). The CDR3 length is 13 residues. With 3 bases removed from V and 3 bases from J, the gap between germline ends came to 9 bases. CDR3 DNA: TGTGCCAGCAGCTTGTTGAACATCTACGAGCAGTACTTC. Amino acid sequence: CASSLLNIYEQYF.

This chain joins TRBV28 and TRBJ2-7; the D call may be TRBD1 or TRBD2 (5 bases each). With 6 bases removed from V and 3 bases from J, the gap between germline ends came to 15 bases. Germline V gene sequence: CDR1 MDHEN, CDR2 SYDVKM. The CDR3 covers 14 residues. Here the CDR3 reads CASRVTGRGYEQYF. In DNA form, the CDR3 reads TGTGCCAGCAGAGTAACAGGACGGGGCTACGAGCAGTACTTC.

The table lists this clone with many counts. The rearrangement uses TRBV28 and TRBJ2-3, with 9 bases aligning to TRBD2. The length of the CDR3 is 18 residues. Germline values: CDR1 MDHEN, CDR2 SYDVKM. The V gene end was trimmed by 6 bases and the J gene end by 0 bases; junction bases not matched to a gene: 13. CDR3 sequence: CASSLRLDSGGSTDTQYF. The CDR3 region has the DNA TGTGCCAGCAGCCTTCGCTTGGATAGCGGGGGTAGCACAGATACGCAGTATTTT.

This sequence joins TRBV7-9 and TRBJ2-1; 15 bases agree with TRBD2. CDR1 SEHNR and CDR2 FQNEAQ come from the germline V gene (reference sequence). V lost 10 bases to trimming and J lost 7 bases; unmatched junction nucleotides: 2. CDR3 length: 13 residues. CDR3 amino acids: CANGLAGGNEQFF. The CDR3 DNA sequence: TGTGCCAACGGACTAGCGGGAGGGAATGAGCAGTTCTTC.

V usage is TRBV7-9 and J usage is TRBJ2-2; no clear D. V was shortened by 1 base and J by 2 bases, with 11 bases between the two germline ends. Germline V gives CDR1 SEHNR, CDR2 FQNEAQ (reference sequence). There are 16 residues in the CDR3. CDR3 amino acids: CASSLGFTLNTGELFF. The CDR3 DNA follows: TGTGCCAGCAGCTTAGGCTTCACTCTTAACACCGGGGAGCTGTTTTTT.

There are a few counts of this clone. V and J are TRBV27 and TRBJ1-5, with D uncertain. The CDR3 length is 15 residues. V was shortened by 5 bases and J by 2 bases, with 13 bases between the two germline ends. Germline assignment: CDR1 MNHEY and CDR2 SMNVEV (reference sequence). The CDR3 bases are TGTGCCAGCAGTCCCTCTTGGTACGGCAATCAGCCCCAGCATTTT. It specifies CASSPSWYGNQPQHF.

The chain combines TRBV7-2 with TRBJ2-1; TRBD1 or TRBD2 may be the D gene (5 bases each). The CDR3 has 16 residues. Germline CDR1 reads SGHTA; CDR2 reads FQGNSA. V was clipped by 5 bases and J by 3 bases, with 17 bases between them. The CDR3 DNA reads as TGTGCCAGCAGCCAGAACCGGGACCAACTCTACAATGAGCAGTTCTTC. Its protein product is CASSQNRDQLYNEQFF.

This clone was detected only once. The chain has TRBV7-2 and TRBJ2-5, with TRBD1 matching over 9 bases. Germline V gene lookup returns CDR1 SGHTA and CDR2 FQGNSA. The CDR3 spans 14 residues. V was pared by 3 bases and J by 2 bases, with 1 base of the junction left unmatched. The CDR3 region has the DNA TGTGCCAGCAGCTTCGACAGGGGGCAAGAGACCCAGTACTTC. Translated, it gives CASSFDRGQETQYF.

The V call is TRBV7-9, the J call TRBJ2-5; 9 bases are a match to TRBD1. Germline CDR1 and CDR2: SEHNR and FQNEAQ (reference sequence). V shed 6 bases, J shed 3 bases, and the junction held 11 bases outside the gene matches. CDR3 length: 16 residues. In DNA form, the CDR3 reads TGTGCCAGCAGTCACGATCCGGGACAGGGAAAAGAGACCCAGTACTTC. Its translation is CASSHDPGQGKETQYF.

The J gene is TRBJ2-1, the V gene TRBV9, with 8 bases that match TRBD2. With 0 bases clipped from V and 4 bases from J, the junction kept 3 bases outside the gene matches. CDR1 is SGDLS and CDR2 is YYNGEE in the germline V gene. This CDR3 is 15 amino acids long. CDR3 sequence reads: CASSVAGGSYNEQFF. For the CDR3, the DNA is TGTGCCAGCAGCGTAGCGGGAGGGAGTTACAATGAGCAGTTCTTC. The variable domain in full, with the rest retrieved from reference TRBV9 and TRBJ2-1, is DSGVTQTPKHLITATGQRVTLRCSPRSGDLSVYWYQQSLDQGLQFLIQYYNGEERAKGNILERFSAQQFPDLHSELNLSSLELGDSALYFCASSVAGGSYNEQFFGPGTRLTVL.

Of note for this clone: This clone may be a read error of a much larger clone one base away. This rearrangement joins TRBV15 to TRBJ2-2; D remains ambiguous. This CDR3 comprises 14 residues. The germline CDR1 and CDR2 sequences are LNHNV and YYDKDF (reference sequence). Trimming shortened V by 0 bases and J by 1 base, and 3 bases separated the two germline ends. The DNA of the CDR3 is TGTGCCACCAGCAGAGAATGGAACACCGGGGAGCTGTTTTTT. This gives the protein CATSREWNTGELFF.

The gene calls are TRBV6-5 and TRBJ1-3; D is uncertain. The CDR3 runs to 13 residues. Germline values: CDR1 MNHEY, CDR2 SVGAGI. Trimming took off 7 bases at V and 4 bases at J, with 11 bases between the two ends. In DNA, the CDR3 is TGTGCCAGCACGCCCCTGACGGGAAACACCATATATTTT. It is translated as CASTPLTGNTIYF.

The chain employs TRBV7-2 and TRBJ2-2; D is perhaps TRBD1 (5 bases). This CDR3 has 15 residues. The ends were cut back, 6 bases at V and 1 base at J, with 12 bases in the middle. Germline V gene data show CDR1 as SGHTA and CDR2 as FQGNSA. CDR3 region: CASRVGQGNTGELFF. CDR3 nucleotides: TGTGCCAGCAGGGTGGGGCAGGGGAACACCGGGGAGCTGTTTTTT.

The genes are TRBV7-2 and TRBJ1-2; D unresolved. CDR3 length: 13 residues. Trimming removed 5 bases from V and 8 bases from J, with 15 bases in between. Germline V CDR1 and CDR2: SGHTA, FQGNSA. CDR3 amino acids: CASSPHPYLGYTF. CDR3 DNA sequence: TGTGCCAGCAGCCCGCACCCCTATTTGGGCTACACCTTC.

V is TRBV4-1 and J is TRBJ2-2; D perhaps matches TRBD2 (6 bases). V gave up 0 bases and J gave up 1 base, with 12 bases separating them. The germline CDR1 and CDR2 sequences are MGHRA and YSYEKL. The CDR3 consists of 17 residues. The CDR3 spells CASSQDRGGVNTGELFF. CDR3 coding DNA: TGCGCCAGCAGCCAAGATCGGGGCGGGGTGAACACCGGGGAGCTGTTTTTT.

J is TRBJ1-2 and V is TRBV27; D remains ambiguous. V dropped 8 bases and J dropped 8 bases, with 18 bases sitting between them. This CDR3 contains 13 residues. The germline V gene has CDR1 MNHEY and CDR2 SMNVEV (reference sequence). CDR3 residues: CASSAGRKYGYTF. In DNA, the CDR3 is TGTGCCAGCTCGGCAGGCAGAAAGTACGGCTACACCTTC.